The 17 T cell receptor beta chains below come from one sample, sequenced in a study of regulatory T cells in long-lasting Graves disease. Through Arm-PCR of CDR3 regions and iRepertoire HTBI primers, TCR beta libraries were built. From the multiplex PCR reads, TCRdb called clonotypes with MiXCR, one entry per CDR3 protein. The profile shows about 420,000 distinct CDR3 sequences, roughly 15% of them singletons. Time point meaning: newly diagnosed GD, antithyroid drugs for less than 3 months. The TCR library was prepared using RNA isolated from PBMCs. These data were also reused for a study on T cells in Graves' hyperthyroidism and ophthalmopathy.

The sample was peripheral blood mononuclear cells (PBMCs), taken at new diagnosis, from a patient treated with antithyroid drugs. These TCRs come from a woman under 30 with Graves disease.

The chain couples TRBV6-1 to TRBJ1-5; D gene ambiguous. The V end lost 6 bases, the J end lost 9 bases, and 18 bases lay between the germline ends. Germline-derived CDR1 and CDR2 are MNHNS and SASEGT. This CDR3 region has 14 residues. Here the CDR3 reads CASRKWVLLGPQHF. The CDR3 DNA sequence: TGTGCCAGCAGAAAGTGGGTCCTTTTGGGGCCCCAGCATTTT.

This rearrangement joins TRBV4-1 to TRBJ1-2, with D perhaps matching TRBD1 (5 bases). The V gene's germline CDR1 is MGHRA and CDR2 YSYEKL. The CDR3 contains 16 residues. The V gene lost 0 bases and the J gene lost 0 bases, with 11 bases spanning the gap. The DNA of the CDR3 is TGCGCCAGCAGCCAAGATGATAACAGGCCTAACTATGGCTACACCTTC. Residues: CASSQDDNRPNYGYTF.

This clonotype was seen a handful of times. This chain links TRBV3-1 with TRBJ2-5, with D unresolved. V was trimmed by 1 base and J by 0 bases, leaving 3 bases between them. This CDR3 contains 13 residues. Per germline, CDR1 LGHDT and CDR2 YNNKEL (reference sequence). CDR3 sequence (DNA): TGTGCCAGCAGCCAAGGGTACCAAGAGACCCAGTACTTC. Protein: CASSQGYQETQYF.

In its sample, this clonotype was seen a few times. The V gene is TRBV24-1, the J gene TRBJ1-5, with D perhaps TRBD1 (6 bases). Germline V gives CDR1 KGHDR, CDR2 SFDVKD. The CDR3 loop spans 14 amino acids. Trimming removed 9 bases at V and 7 bases at J, with 18 bases between. CDR3 DNA: TGTGCCACCGGGGGCAAGGACAGCTCCCAGCCCCAGCATTTT. Translated, it gives CATGGKDSSQPQHF.

This clonotype was picked up many times. This CDR3 is CASCTAGGTDTQYF. The CDR3 region has the DNA TGTGCCAGCTGCACAGCGGGAGGAACAGATACGCAGTATTTT. The rearrangement uses TRBV28 and TRBJ2-3; TRBD2 aligns across 9 bases. Germline V lookup: CDR1 MDHEN, CDR2 SYDVKM. Losses at the gene ends were 8 bases for V and 3 bases for J; bases not matched to a gene: 6. The CDR3 totals 14 residues. The complete variable domain, with remaining parts taken from reference TRBV28 and TRBJ2-3, reads DVKVTQSSRYLVKRTGEKVFLECVQDMDHENMFWYRQDPGLGLRLIYFSYDVKMKEKGDIPEGYSVSREKKERFSLILESASTNQTSMYLCASCTAGGTDTQYFGPGTRLTVL.

This clonotype was seen at least ten times. The chain combines TRBV11-2 with TRBJ2-1; D ambiguous. The CDR3 loop spans 12 amino acids. CDR1 is SGHAT, CDR2 FQNNGV, per germline. V was pared by 3 bases and J by 8 bases, with 8 bases between. The CDR3 DNA reads TGTGCCAGCAGCTTGACCGCCTATGAGCAGTTCTTC. Its protein product is CASSLTAYEQFF.

With respect to this clonotype: This may stem from a read error, because a much larger clone lies one nucleotide away. This is likely a read error, given that the CDR3 carries no conserved phenylalanine or tryptophan at its end. The rearrangement uses TRBV20-1 and TRBJ1-1; maybe TRBD1 (6 bases). Trimming stripped 3 bases from V and 3 bases from J, with 11 bases between. The CDR3 covers 13 residues. Germline V gene data show CDR1 as DFQATT and CDR2 as SNEGSKA (reference sequence). The CDR3 nucleotides read TGCAGTGCTAGGCCCACAGGGTACACTGAAGCTTTCTCT. It encodes CSARPTGYTEAFS.

The table lists this clonotype with many counts. The chain joins TRBV20-1 to TRBJ2-7; 11 nucleotides agree with TRBD2. CDR1 is DFQATT, CDR2 SNEGSKA, per germline (reference sequence). CDR3 length: 15 residues. The J segment lost 5 bases and the V segment lost 6 bases, leaving 12 bases of the junction unmatched. The CDR3 coding sequence is TGCAGTGCCACTCTAAGACTAGCGGGACTGGACGAGCAGTACTTC. It is translated as CSATLRLAGLDEQYF.

This clonotype was seen repeatedly, ten times or more. This chain connects TRBV24-1 to TRBJ2-1; 8 bases line up with TRBD1. After removal of 2 bases from V and 2 bases from J, the junction contained 4 bases not matched to a gene. Germline CDR1 reads KGHDR; CDR2 reads SFDVKD. The CDR3 spans 16 residues. CDR3 sequence reads: CATSDWETGAYNEQFF. For the CDR3, the DNA is TGTGCCACCAGTGATTGGGAGACAGGGGCCTACAATGAGCAGTTCTTC.

There are many counts of this clonotype. This chain connects TRBV6-1 to TRBJ2-7; TRBD1 agrees at 7 bases. V shed 8 bases and J 5 bases; nucleotides not matched to a gene: 12. CDR3 length: 14 amino acids. The V gene's germline CDR1 is MNHNS and CDR2 SASEGT. DNA of the CDR3: TGTGCCAGCCGTCGTACAGGGGCGAGGGACGAGCAGTACTTC. Translating it yields CASRRTGARDEQYF.

Ten or more counts support this clonotype. This chain joins TRBV7-2 and TRBJ2-1, with D maybe TRBD1 (6 bases). Germline V gives CDR1 SGHTA, CDR2 FQGNSA. The V gene lost 2 bases and the J gene lost 9 bases, with 11 bases spanning the gap. This CDR3 region has 13 residues. CDR3 loop: CASSLNRAFEQFF. CDR3 DNA sequence: TGTGCCAGCAGCTTAAACAGGGCATTTGAGCAGTTCTTC.

In its sample, this clonotype was seen many times. This sequence joins TRBV20-1 and TRBJ2-7, with 7 bases fitting TRBD1. The ends lost 5 bases at V and 7 bases at J; junction bases unmatched: 11. The CDR3 loop spans 13 amino acids. The V gene's germline CDR1 is DFQATT and CDR2 SNEGSKA (reference sequence). CDR3 protein: CSASGSRGWEQYF. CDR3 DNA sequence: TGCAGTGCTTCAGGGAGCAGGGGGTGGGAGCAGTACTTC.

The chain recombines TRBV4-1 with TRBJ2-1; weak D call: TRBD2 (5 bases). CDR3 size: 15 residues. Germline loops: CDR1 MGHRA, CDR2 YSYEKL. Trimming removed 0 bases from V and 3 bases from J, with 9 bases in between. The CDR3, as DNA: TGCGCCAGCAGCCAAGATCGACGGGACTACAATGAGCAGTTCTTC. Translation gives CASSQDRRDYNEQFF.

This clonotype was found many times. The chain links TRBV10-1 to TRBJ2-1; possibly TRBD1 for D (6 bases). The V end lost 1 base, the J end lost 4 bases, and 11 bases lay between the germline ends. The CDR3 is 15 amino acids. Germline V gene sequence: CDR1 WNHNN, CDR2 SYGVQD (reference sequence). CDR3 in amino acids: CASSEWGRGYNEQFF. DNA of the CDR3: TGCGCCAGCAGTGAGTGGGGCAGGGGATACAATGAGCAGTTCTTC.

This clonotype occurred many times. This chain joins TRBV27 and TRBJ2-7, with 8 bases lining up with TRBD1. CDR1 is MNHEY, CDR2 SMNVEV, per germline (reference sequence). This CDR3 contains 15 residues. The V gene end was trimmed by 7 bases and the J gene end by 3 bases; junction bases not matched to a gene: 11. CDR3 sequence reads: CASTNTPGGLYEQYF. CDR3 nucleotide sequence: TGTGCCAGCACCAACACCCCAGGGGGCCTCTACGAGCAGTACTTC.

This clonotype was detected ten times or more. The chain has TRBV3-1 and TRBJ1-1; D is uncertain. CDR1 LGHDT and CDR2 YNNKEL come from the germline V gene (reference sequence). CDR3 length: 16 residues. Trimming stripped 2 bases from V and 1 base from J, with 14 bases between. The CDR3 nucleotides are TGTGCCAGCAGCCAATATCAGACACGAAAGAACACTGAAGCTTTCTTT. Its protein is CASSQYQTRKNTEAFF. Full variable domain (missing parts from reference TRBV3-1 and TRBJ1-1): DTAVSQTPKYLVTQMGNDKSIKCEQNLGHDTMYWYKQDSKKFLKIMFSYNNKELIINETVPNRFSPKSPDKAHLNLHINSLELGDSAVYFCASSQYQTRKNTEAFFGQGTRLTVV.

The table lists this clonotype with many counts. The chain combines TRBV28 with TRBJ2-1; perhaps TRBD1 as D (6 bases). The CDR3 contains 18 residues. CDR1 and CDR2 from the germline V gene are MDHEN and SYDVKM. Trimming took 0 bases from V and 7 from J, leaving 22 bases between them. The CDR3 reads CASSLWQGRAQGTNEQFF. CDR3 DNA sequence: TGTGCCAGCAGTTTATGGCAGGGTAGGGCACAGGGTACGAATGAGCAGTTCTTC. Full variable domain (remainder filled in from reference TRBV28 and TRBJ2-1): DVKVTQSSRYLVKRTGEKVFLECVQDMDHENMFWYRQDPGLGLRLIYFSYDVKMKEKGDIPEGYSVSREKKERFSLILESASTNQTSMYLCASSLWQGRAQGTNEQFFGPGTRLTVL.